The next 7 T cell receptor beta chains were all read from a single sample in a study of blood T cell repertoires in COVID-19. Assay: immunoSEQ multiplex PCR; the TCRdb copy retains only in-frame clones and omits some. The sample has about 150,000 clones; about four fifths are singletons. The specimen sequenced was peripheral blood. These receptor sequences come from a man in his 60s with acute or convalescent COVID-19.

The chain uses TRBV6-5 and TRBJ1-2; TRBD1 aligns across 7 bases. CDR1 is MNHEY and CDR2 is SVGAGI in the germline V gene. There are 15 residues in the CDR3. V was pared by 1 base and J by 7 bases, with 9 bases of the junction left unmatched. CDR3 DNA sequence: TGTGCCAGCAGTTACTTGGGACAGCAACGTAGTGGCTACACCTTC. Translating it yields CASSYLGQQRSGYTF.

V usage is TRBV21-1 and J usage is TRBJ1-5; the D call TRBD1 from the table was never checked on the DNA. TRBV21-1 is tagged as a pseudogene. The CDR3 runs to 15 residues. The CDR3 loop reads CASSTGGVPNQPQHF. The CDR3 DNA is TGTGCCAGCAGTACAGGGGGCGTTCCTAATCAGCCCCAGCATTTT.

The chain employs TRBV7-2 and TRBJ2-3; weak D call: TRBD2 (6 bases). Germline V gene lookup returns CDR1 SGHTA and CDR2 FQGNSA. Trimming removed 9 bases at V and 6 bases at J, with 16 bases between. The length of the CDR3 is 13 residues. CDR3 nucleotides: TGTGCCAGGACGGGGGAGTATGGGGATACGCAGTATTTT. Translated: CARTGEYGDTQYF.

V and J are TRBV11-2 and TRBJ2-7; TRBD2 matches 7 bases. Germline lookup yields CDR1 SGHAT and CDR2 FQNNGV. V lost 5 bases and J lost 5; bases outside the gene matches: 15. There are 16 residues in the CDR3. CDR3 protein: CASSPPRAAGDNEQYF. CDR3 coding DNA: TGTGCCAGCAGCCCACCCCGGGCGGCGGGAGATAACGAGCAGTACTTC.

The count of this clone is one. V and J are TRBV5-6 and TRBJ1-1; D is ambiguous. V lost 3 bases and J lost 1, with 13 bases in between. CDR3 size: 15 residues. CDR1 and CDR2 (germline): SGHDT, YYEEEE. The CDR3 sequence: CASSSSWEANTEAFF. In DNA form, the CDR3 reads TGTGCCAGCAGCTCCTCGTGGGAGGCGAACACTGAAGCTTTCTTT.

The chain is built from TRBV23-1 and TRBJ1-2, with D possibly being TRBD1 (5 bases). TRBV23-1 is recorded as an ORF, its role being uncertain. The CDR3 covers 14 residues. Trimming took 4 bases from V and 4 from J, leaving 13 bases between them. In nucleotides, the CDR3 is TGCGCCAGCAGTCCCAGACAGAAGAGCTATGGCTACACCTTC. This sequence encodes CASSPRQKSYGYTF.

The rearrangement links TRBV29-1 to TRBJ1-2, with a weak D call TRBD1 (6 bases). Germline V CDR1 and CDR2: SQVTM, ANQGSEA. The V gene lost 5 bases and the J gene lost 3 bases, with 13 bases spanning the gap. This CDR3 contains 13 residues. CDR3 amino acids: CSVPTGLDYGYTF. DNA for the CDR3: TGCAGCGTTCCGACAGGCTTAGACTATGGCTACACCTTC.